The source of this T cell receptor beta chain is a study of blood T cell repertoires in COVID-19. Study at large: COVID-19 samples collected from the United States, Italy and Spain covered acute and convalescent phases. PBMCs, B-cell-depleted T cells, or T cells provided the cDNA or gDNA that made up the material.

TCRdb's copy holds only in-frame clones and misses some; the assay was immunoSEQ multiplex PCR. The sample lists under 200,000 clones; 65% to 85% were seen once. The cohort comprised adults aged roughly 18 to 95 years residing in under 25 US areas. Assignment of participants to cohorts was predicated upon participant-reported clinical history. CDR1 is LNHDA, CDR2 SQIVND, per germline (reference sequence). Deletions cut 9 bases from V and 2 bases from J, with 17 bases between. The CDR3 consists of 15 residues. The sequencing input was PBMCs or T cells enriched from blood (not recorded which). V and J are TRBV19 and TRBJ2-1; D possibly corresponds to TRBD1 (6 bases). This TCR was sampled from a woman between 50 and 59 years old in a cohort exposed to, infected with or recovered from COVID-19 (not recorded which). The CDR3 protein is CASGDRRVTYNEQFF. CDR3 nucleotides: TGTGCCAGCGGCGACAGGCGAGTTACCTACAATGAGCAGTTCTTC.